Listed here is a single TCR beta chain. Its antigen is not known. Sequencing was performed with immunoSEQ multiplex PCR; in TCRdb, only in-frame clones are kept and a portion is missing. The data contain tens of thousands of clones, under 80% of them singletons. The data belong to a study of vaccination effects on CD4 cells after COVID-19. Background on the study: Participants were vaccinated with two doses of either the BNT162b2 or mRNA-1273 vaccine. Study-wide findings and caveats: Marked contraction was observed in infection-induced and vaccine-induced clones late after vaccination.

The germline V gene encodes CDR1 MDHEN and CDR2 SYDVKM. V was pared by 6 bases and J by 7 bases, with 16 bases between. The CDR3 has 14 amino acids. Under the ViraFEST assay, PBMC were stimulated with viral peptide pools so that antigen-specific CD4+ T cells expanded. Sequencing was performed afterwards. The culture ran for about 11 days, and then CD4+ T cells were isolated. A PCR test confirmed that the person had SARS-CoV-2 infection between March and December 2020. Sequencing was performed on CD4+ T cells from PBMCs cultured with a peptide pool, taken before COVID-19 vaccination. The rearrangement joins TRBV28 to TRBJ1-5; weak D call: TRBD1 (5 bases). The TCR comes from a human donor who had a prior SARS-CoV-2 infection. The CDR3 protein is CASREKGARQPQHF. The DNA for the CDR3 is TGTGCCAGCAGAGAAAAAGGGGCGCGACAGCCCCAGCATTTT.